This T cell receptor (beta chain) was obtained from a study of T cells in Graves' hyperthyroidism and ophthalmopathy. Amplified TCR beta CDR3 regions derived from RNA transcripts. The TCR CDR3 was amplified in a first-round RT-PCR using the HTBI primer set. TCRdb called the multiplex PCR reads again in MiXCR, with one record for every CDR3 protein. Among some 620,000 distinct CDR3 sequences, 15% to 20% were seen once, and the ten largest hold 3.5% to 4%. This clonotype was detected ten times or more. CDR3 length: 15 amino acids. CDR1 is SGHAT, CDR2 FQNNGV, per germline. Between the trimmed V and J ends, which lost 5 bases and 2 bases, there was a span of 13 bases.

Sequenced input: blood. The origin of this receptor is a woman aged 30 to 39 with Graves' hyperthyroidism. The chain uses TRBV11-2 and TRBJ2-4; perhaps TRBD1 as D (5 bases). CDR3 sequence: CASSHKGKSKNIQYF. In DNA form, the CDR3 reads TGTGCCAGCAGCCATAAGGGGAAATCCAAAAACATTCAGTACTTC.